This TCR beta chain was sequenced during a study of cytomegalovirus exposure and HLA in healthy donors. Repertoires were generated with immunoSEQ multiplex PCR, while TCRdb's copy carries only in-frame clones and drops some. This table has about 250,000 clones, around nine tenths appearing once. Sequencing used PBMCs. The source is a man aged 18 to 29 in good health and CMV-seronegative.

The CDR3 DNA follows: TGTGCCAGCAGCTTCCAGACAGGCACCTACGAGCAGTACTTC. This encodes CASSFQTGTYEQYF. This rearrangement joins TRBV7-6 to TRBJ2-7, with D possibly TRBD1 on 6 matching bases. Trimming took off 3 bases at V and 2 bases at J, with 11 bases between the two ends. Per germline, CDR1 SGHVS and CDR2 FNYEAQ. The CDR3 is 14 residues long. Together with reference TRBV7-6 and TRBJ2-7, the CDR3 gives the full variable domain: GAGVSQSPRYKVTKRGQDVALRCDPISGHVSLYWYRQALGQGPEFLTYFNYEAQQDKSGLPNDRFSAERPEGSISTLTIQRTEQRDSAMYRCASSFQTGTYEQYFGPGTRLTVT.